The rows below give T cell receptor beta chains drawn from one sample of a study of T cell changes during pregnancy in multiple sclerosis. Sequencing used immunoSEQ multiplex PCR; TCRdb keeps in-frame clones, though not all of them. The sample lists approximately 30,000 clones; approximately 90% were seen once. The sample was CD8+ T cells from peripheral blood mononuclear cells, taken before pregnancy. The receptors stem from a female donor with multiple sclerosis, enrolled in a pregnancy study. Each CDR3 is given with its conserved first and last residue. A D gene is named only where the DNA matches it firmly. For some rows the clone size is stated as once, few or many, or as a class when expanded; others skip it.

D gene: TRBD2
clone size: once
CDR3 length: 18
J gene: TRBJ2-2
V gene: TRBV4-1
CDR3 protein: CASSPMLGLAGGTGELFF

D gene: -
clone size: once
CDR3 length: 11
J gene: TRBJ2-5
V gene: TRBV29-1
CDR3 protein: CSVLGGETQYF

D gene: -
clone size: -
CDR3 length: 13
J gene: TRBJ1-2
V gene: TRBV6-5
CDR3 protein: CASSYGSASPYTF

D gene: -
clone size: -
CDR3 length: 15
J gene: TRBJ2-1
V gene: TRBV27
CDR3 protein: CASSGGQSSYNEQFF

D gene: TRBD1
clone size: few
CDR3 length: 13
J gene: TRBJ1-4
V gene: TRBV6-5
CDR3 protein: CATRTGGGEKLFF

D gene: -
clone size: -
CDR3 length: 14
J gene: TRBJ1-3
V gene: TRBV19
CDR3 protein: CASSIDLSGNTIYF

D gene: -
clone size: -
CDR3 length: 13
J gene: TRBJ1-2
V gene: TRBV29-1
CDR3 protein: CSVDKDEGYGYTF

D gene: TRBD1
clone size: -
CDR3 length: 13
J gene: TRBJ2-7
V gene: TRBV9
CDR3 protein: CASNRQGAREQYF

D gene: -
clone size: -
CDR3 length: 15
J gene: TRBJ1-1
V gene: TRBV27
CDR3 protein: CASSLSRRGDTEAFF

D gene: TRBD1
clone size: -
CDR3 length: 15
J gene: TRBJ1-1
V gene: TRBV7-9
CDR3 protein: CASSTRQGGFTEAFF

D gene: TRBD1
clone size: -
CDR3 length: 14
J gene: TRBJ2-7
V gene: TRBV27
CDR3 protein: CASSSGQGVYEQYF

D gene: -
clone size: -
CDR3 length: 10
J gene: TRBJ2-4
V gene: TRBV29-1
CDR3 protein: CSVRENIQYF

D gene: TRBD1
clone size: -
CDR3 length: 15
J gene: TRBJ2-1
V gene: TRBV2
CDR3 protein: CASIGQGAPVNEQFF

D gene: -
clone size: -
CDR3 length: 11
J gene: TRBJ1-1
V gene: TRBV30
CDR3 protein: CAGVRNTEAFF

D gene: -
clone size: -
CDR3 length: 13
J gene: TRBJ2-7
V gene: TRBV13
CDR3 protein: CASSLGGGYEQYF

D gene: TRBD1
clone size: -
CDR3 length: 15
J gene: TRBJ2-7
V gene: TRBV27
CDR3 protein: CASSSPGQGAYEQYF

D gene: -
clone size: -
CDR3 length: 17
J gene: TRBJ1-5
V gene: TRBV7-2
CDR3 protein: CASSLKGGFGSNQPQHF

D gene: TRBD1
clone size: once
CDR3 length: 13
J gene: TRBJ1-2
V gene: TRBV5-4
CDR3 protein: CASSPGQVFGYTF

D gene: -
clone size: -
CDR3 length: 13
J gene: TRBJ2-7
V gene: TRBV5-4
CDR3 protein: CASSLEASWEQYF

D gene: -
clone size: -
CDR3 length: 14
J gene: TRBJ1-1
V gene: TRBV27
CDR3 protein: CASSFGTDTSGAFF

D gene: -
clone size: -
CDR3 length: 14
J gene: TRBJ2-4
V gene: TRBV5-1
CDR3 protein: CASSLGLEGNIQYF

D gene: TRBD2
clone size: once
CDR3 length: 15
J gene: TRBJ2-1
V gene: TRBV7-9
CDR3 protein: CASSSTRLAGNEQFF

D gene: -
clone size: once
CDR3 length: 16
J gene: TRBJ1-1
V gene: TRBV10-3
CDR3 protein: CAISLTGGPLNTEAFF

D gene: TRBD1
clone size: -
CDR3 length: 15
J gene: TRBJ2-7
V gene: TRBV19
CDR3 protein: CASGPQGAVLYEQYF

D gene: TRBD2
clone size: -
CDR3 length: 14
J gene: TRBJ2-7
V gene: TRBV27
CDR3 protein: CASSIGGSLIEQYF

D gene: TRBD1
clone size: -
CDR3 length: 16
J gene: TRBJ1-2
V gene: TRBV4-2
CDR3 protein: CASSPGQGGSHGGYTF

D gene: -
clone size: -
CDR3 length: 17
J gene: TRBJ2-2
V gene: TRBV1
CDR3 protein: CTSSQDQRGARTGELFF

D gene: -
clone size: -
CDR3 length: 13
J gene: TRBJ1-2
V gene: TRBV2
CDR3 protein: CASSDSPVYGYTF

D gene: -
clone size: -
CDR3 length: 11
J gene: TRBJ2-7
V gene: TRBV20-1
CDR3 protein: CSARRGYEQYF

D gene: -
clone size: -
CDR3 length: 13
J gene: TRBJ2-3
V gene: TRBV7-9
CDR3 protein: CASSLPRKVTQYF

D gene: -
clone size: -
CDR3 length: 15
J gene: TRBJ2-1
V gene: TRBV6-6
CDR3 protein: CASSKEDYRYNEQFF

D gene: -
clone size: -
CDR3 length: 14
J gene: TRBJ2-7
V gene: TRBV14
CDR3 protein: CASSQGTPTYEQYF

D gene: -
clone size: -
CDR3 length: 14
J gene: TRBJ1-4
V gene: TRBV19
CDR3 protein: CASSIPRLREKLFF

D gene: TRBD2
clone size: -
CDR3 length: 13
J gene: TRBJ2-7
V gene: TRBV6-5
CDR3 protein: CASETLAGHEQYF

D gene: TRBD1
clone size: -
CDR3 length: 17
J gene: TRBJ2-3
V gene: TRBV10-1
CDR3 protein: CASSASRGLLGTDTQYF

D gene: -
clone size: -
CDR3 length: 15
J gene: TRBJ2-3
V gene: TRBV9
CDR3 protein: CASRDELASTDTQYF

D gene: TRBD1
clone size: -
CDR3 length: 16
J gene: TRBJ2-7
V gene: TRBV9
CDR3 protein: CASSSRRGTGGDEQYF

D gene: TRBD1
clone size: -
CDR3 length: 14
J gene: TRBJ1-1
V gene: TRBV27
CDR3 protein: CASRHDRVGTEAFF

D gene: -
clone size: -
CDR3 length: 14
J gene: TRBJ1-2
V gene: TRBV2
CDR3 protein: CASSDRASVYGYTF

D gene: -
clone size: -
CDR3 length: 15
J gene: TRBJ2-7
V gene: TRBV6-1
CDR3 protein: CASLGEAASSYEQYF

D gene: -
clone size: -
CDR3 length: 14
J gene: TRBJ1-1
V gene: TRBV10-3
CDR3 protein: CAISPGSTGPEAFF

D gene: TRBD1
clone size: -
CDR3 length: 19
J gene: TRBJ2-5
V gene: TRBV7-8
CDR3 protein: CASSLVDSPGTDYQETQYF

D gene: TRBD2
clone size: -
CDR3 length: 15
J gene: TRBJ2-3
V gene: TRBV27
CDR3 protein: CASRGLAGGTDTQYF

D gene: TRBD2
clone size: -
CDR3 length: 18
J gene: TRBJ2-7
V gene: TRBV11-3
CDR3 protein: CASSLTGTSQGAIDEQYF